This T cell receptor beta chain was documented in a study of shared clonotypes between healthy human individuals. Findings and caveats of the study: Exclusively blood specimens were collected; tissue repertoires likely differ. Among donors, the sharing of clonotypes was expected to be influenced by sequencing depth.

As regards this clone: Its target is unknown.

The V gene's germline CDR1 is MNHEY and CDR2 SVGAGI. This CDR3 comprises 12 residues. Trimming took off 5 bases at V and 2 bases at J, with 6 bases between the two ends. The test was conducted at deep level. Original handling: In the immunoSEQ data, sequences were junction-only and lacked quality scores, so filtering differed. Sequencing was performed with immunoSEQ multiplex PCR; in TCRdb, only in-frame clones are kept and a portion is missing. V and J calls and clone size follow that table, whereas D and trimming were derived from the DNA. The sample gives around 690,000 clones, about nine tenths of which show up once; about a third is in the top ten.

The specimen was memory CD8+ T cells from PBMCs. Subset reported: CD45RO+ cells pooled with CCR7-negative TemRA cells. The V call is TRBV6-5, the J call TRBJ2-5; no firm D call. This sequence was found in a man between 18 and 35 years old in good health. Some clones in this sample may be carry-over from other donors' samples. As DNA, the CDR3 is TGTGCCAGCAGTGTAGCACAAGAGACCCAGTACTTC. It encodes CASSVAQETQYF.